This T cell receptor beta chain was identified in a study of early T cells in non-severe SARS-CoV-2 infection. Researchers tagged individual cDNA molecules with unique molecular identifiers. MiXCR, run by TCRdb on the 5' RACE reads, gives a single entry per CDR3 protein. The repertoire includes roughly 99,000 distinct CDR3 sequences, approximately 12% of them detected once, and approximately 4.4% sits in the top ten. Germline loops: CDR1 SEHNR, CDR2 FQNEAQ (reference sequence). Trimming took off 0 bases at V and 7 bases at J, with 12 bases between the two ends. This CDR3 region has 15 residues. This clonotype was observed at least ten times.

The V call is TRBV7-9, the J call TRBJ1-4; possible D gene TRBD1, 5 bases. The specimen was whole blood, collected at baseline. The TCR comes from an adult who was a healthcare worker with PCR-confirmed SARS-CoV-2 infection or an uninfected control (not recorded which). The CDR3 DNA is TGTGCCAGCAGCTTAGCGGGGCAGGGACTTGAAAAACTGTTTTTT. Protein product: CASSLAGQGLEKLFF.